Listed below are T cell receptor beta chains from one sample, sequenced in a study of blood T cell repertoires in COVID-19. Profiled with immunoSEQ multiplex PCR; TCRdb holds only in-frame clones, not every one. The sample holds approximately 300,000 clones, about nine tenths seen once. The specimen sequenced was peripheral blood. The receptors come from a woman in her twenties or thirties with COVID-19, enrolled during active disease. The CDR3 runs from the conserved cysteine through the conserved F or W. D genes are given only for firm matches. The size of a clone is reported for some rows only, either as once, few or many, or as a class for expanded clones.

clone_size,j_call,v_call,d_call,cdr3_aa,cdr3_nt
once,TRBJ1-1,TRBV25-1,-,CASTGPVREINTEAFF,TGTGCCAGCACCGGCCCGGTGAGGGAGATTAACACTGAAGCTTTCTTT
-,TRBJ2-1,TRBV2,TRBD2,CASRLLAGDYNEQFF,TGTGCCAGCAGACTACTAGCGGGGGACTACAATGAGCAGTTCTTC
-,TRBJ2-1,TRBV5-1,-,CASSSIQSQLTHNEQFF,TGCGCCAGCAGCTCAATACAGTCCCAATTGACCCACAATGAGCAGTTCTTC
-,TRBJ2-5,TRBV28,-,CASEGTETQYF,TGTGCCTCAGAGGGTACGGAGACCCAGTACTTC
few,TRBJ2-4,TRBV7-2,TRBD2,CASSSTLLAGVQNIQYF,TGTGCCAGCAGCTCAACCCTACTAGCGGGAGTGCAAAACATTCAGTACTTC
-,TRBJ1-1,TRBV3-1/TRBV3-2,TRBD1,CASSLLGRGRTFF,TGTGCCAGCAGCCTGTTAGGCAGGGGGAGGACTTTCTTT
-,TRBJ1-4,TRBV28,-,CASRAPGLENEKLFF,TGTGCCAGCAGAGCGCCGGGATTGGAAAATGAAAAACTGTTTTTT
-,TRBJ2-7,TRBV12-3/TRBV12-4,-,CASSSYDEQYF,TGTGCCAGCAGTTCCTACGACGAGCAGTACTTC
-,TRBJ2-1,TRBV5-1,-,CASSVSGTTYNEQFF,TGCGCCAGCAGCGTATCCGGGACAACCTACAATGAGCAGTTCTTC
few,TRBJ1-2,TRBV3-1/TRBV3-2,-,CASSQDGRGAYGYTF,TGTGCCAGCAGCCAAGACGGCAGGGGTGCCTATGGCTACACCTTC
-,TRBJ1-5,TRBV2,TRBD1,CASSGTGGRSNQPQHF,TGTGCCAGCAGTGGGACAGGGGGCCGTAGCAATCAGCCCCAGCATTTT
-,TRBJ1-6,TRBV25-1,-,CASSEYGGANSPLHF,TGTGCCAGCAGTGAATACGGGGGGGCAAATTCACCCCTCCACTTT
-,TRBJ1-2,TRBV18,TRBD1,CASSSAGTAYGYTF,TGTGCCAGCTCATCCGCCGGGACAGCCTATGGCTACACCTTC
-,TRBJ1-5,TRBV27,TRBD1,CASSLSFTGGGQPQHF,TGTGCCAGCAGTTTATCCTTTACAGGGGGGGGTCAGCCCCAGCATTTT
-,TRBJ2-5,TRBV12-5,-,CASGLGLADKETQYF,TGTGCTAGTGGTTTAGGGCTAGCAGATAAAGAGACCCAGTACTTC
-,TRBJ2-7,TRBV11-2,-,CASSLLWGAGEQYF,TGTGCCAGCAGCTTACTTTGGGGCGCGGGAGAGCAGTACTTC
-,TRBJ2-7,TRBV30,-,CAWSVRWSGQGDSLYEQYF,TGTGCCTGGAGTGTACGTTGGTCGGGGCAGGGGGACTCCCTTTACGAGCAGTACTTC
-,TRBJ1-2,TRBV3-1/TRBV3-2,-,CASSQAGIGYTF,TGTGCCAGCAGCCAGGCGGGGATCGGCTACACCTTC
-,TRBJ1-1,TRBV10-3,-,CAIQGIQGSTEAFF,TGTGCCATCCAGGGAATTCAGGGGAGCACTGAAGCTTTCTTT
-,TRBJ2-2,TRBV28,-,CASHGRLAGTGELFF,TGTGCCAGCCATGGGCGGCTAGCAGGCACCGGGGAGCTGTTTTTT
-,TRBJ2-3,TRBV11-1,TRBD2,CASNGGRSTDTQYF,TGTGCCAGCAATGGCGGGAGGAGCACAGATACGCAGTATTTT
once,TRBJ2-1,TRBV6-5,-,CASRGSSYNEQFF,TGTGCCAGCCGGGGGAGCTCCTACAATGAGCAGTTCTTC
-,TRBJ1-6,TRBV5-4,TRBD1,CASSLKGQHSPLHF,TGTGCCAGCAGCTTGAAGGGACAGCATTCACCCCTCCACTTT
-,TRBJ2-7,TRBV4-3,-,CASSHFGTKAYEQYF,TGCGCCAGCAGCCATTTTGGGACAAAAGCCTACGAGCAGTACTTC
-,TRBJ2-7,TRBV10-3,TRBD1,CAISEPGSDRVYEQYF,TGTGCCATCAGTGAGCCCGGTTCGGACAGGGTGTACGAGCAGTACTTC
-,TRBJ2-7,TRBV6-5,-,CASSYREAYEQYF,TGTGCCAGCAGCTACAGGGAGGCCTACGAGCAGTACTTC
-,TRBJ2-3,TRBV5-6,TRBD2,CASSLHVTSVTDTQYF,TGTGCCAGCAGCTTGCATGTCACTAGCGTCACAGATACGCAGTATTTT